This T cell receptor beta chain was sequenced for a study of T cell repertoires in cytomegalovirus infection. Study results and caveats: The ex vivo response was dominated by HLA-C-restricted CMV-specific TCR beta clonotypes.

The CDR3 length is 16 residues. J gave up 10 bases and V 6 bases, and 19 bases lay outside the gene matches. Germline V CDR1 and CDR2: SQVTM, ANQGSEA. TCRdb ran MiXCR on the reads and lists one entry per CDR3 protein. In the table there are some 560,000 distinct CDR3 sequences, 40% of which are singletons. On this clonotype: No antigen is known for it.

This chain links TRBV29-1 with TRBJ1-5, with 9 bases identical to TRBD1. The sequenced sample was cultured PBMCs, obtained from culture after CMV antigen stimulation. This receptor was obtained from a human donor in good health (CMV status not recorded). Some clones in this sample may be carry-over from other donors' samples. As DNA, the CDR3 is TGCAGCGTCCTTGTCCCGGGACAGGGCCCCAGGGGTCCCCAGCATTTT. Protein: CSVLVPGQGPRGPQHF.